This TCR beta chain was recorded in a study of OX40 agonist ivuxolimab in advanced cancers. Study observations and caveats: Clonal expansion in partial responders at 0.1-3.0 mg/kg ranked among the lowest.

The CDR3 extends over 15 amino acids. Trimming took off 1 base at V and 0 bases at J, with 7 bases between the two ends. The germline V gene has CDR1 SGHVS and CDR2 FQNEAQ. As concerns this clone: The antigen is unknown.

The data were produced by immunoSEQ multiplex PCR, yet TCRdb's version contains in-frame clones alone and is incomplete. The sample holds tens of thousands of clones, around 77% seen once. The input for sequencing was CD4+ or CD8+ T cells sorted from blood, taken in a trial of the OX40 agonist ivuxolimab. The chain joins TRBV7-8 to TRBJ1-5; D is unresolved. The TCR was taken from an adult with an advanced solid tumor such as melanoma, head and neck, liver or kidney cancer. Here the CDR3 reads CASSLGEYSNQPQHF. CDR3 bases: TGTGCCAGCAGCTTAGGAGAATATAGCAATCAGCCCCAGCATTTT.